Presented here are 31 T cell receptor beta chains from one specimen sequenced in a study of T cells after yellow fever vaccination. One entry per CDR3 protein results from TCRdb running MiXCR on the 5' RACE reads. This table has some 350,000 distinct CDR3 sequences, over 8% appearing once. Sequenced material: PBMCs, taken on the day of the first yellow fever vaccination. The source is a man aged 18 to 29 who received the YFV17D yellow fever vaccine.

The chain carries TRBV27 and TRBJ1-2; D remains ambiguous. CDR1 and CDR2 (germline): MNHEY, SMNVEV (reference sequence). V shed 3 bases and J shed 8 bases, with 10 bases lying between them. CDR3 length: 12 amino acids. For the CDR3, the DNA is TGTGCCAGCAGTTTGTTGGGCGGGGGCTACACCTTC. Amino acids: CASSLLGGGYTF.

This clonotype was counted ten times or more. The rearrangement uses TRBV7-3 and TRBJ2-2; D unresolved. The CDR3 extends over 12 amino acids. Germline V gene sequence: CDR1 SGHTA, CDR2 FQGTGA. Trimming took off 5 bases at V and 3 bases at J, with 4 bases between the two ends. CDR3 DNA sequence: TGTGCCAGCAGCCCTTACACCGGGGAGCTGTTTTTT. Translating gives CASSPYTGELFF. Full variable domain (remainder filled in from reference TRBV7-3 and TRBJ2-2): GAGVSQTPSNKVTEKGKYVELRCDPISGHTALYWYRQSLGQGPEFLIYFQGTGAADDSGLPNDRFFAVRPEGSVSTLKIQRTERGDSAVYLCASSPYTGELFFGEGSRLTVL.

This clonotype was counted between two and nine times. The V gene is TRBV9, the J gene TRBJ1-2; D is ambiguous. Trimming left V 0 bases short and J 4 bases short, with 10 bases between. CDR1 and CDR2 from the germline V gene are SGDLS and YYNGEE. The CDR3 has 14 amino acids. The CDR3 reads CASSVGSPFYGYTF. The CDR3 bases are TGTGCCAGCAGCGTAGGATCACCATTCTATGGCTACACCTTC.

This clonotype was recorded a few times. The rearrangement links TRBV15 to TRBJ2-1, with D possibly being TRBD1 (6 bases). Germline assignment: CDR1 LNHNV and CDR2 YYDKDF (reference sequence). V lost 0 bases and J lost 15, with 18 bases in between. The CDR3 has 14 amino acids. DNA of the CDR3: TGTGCCACCAGCAGAGATCCCTCGGACAGCTTGGGGTTCTTC. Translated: CATSRDPSDSLGFF.

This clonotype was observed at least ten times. The CDR3 DNA follows: TGTGCCAGCAGCCTCGGACAGGGTACCGGGGAGCTGTTTTTT. This codes for CASSLGQGTGELFF. J is TRBJ2-2 and V is TRBV7-2; 8 bases map to TRBD1. V lost 5 bases to trimming and J lost 5 bases; unmatched junction nucleotides: 4. CDR1 is SGHTA, CDR2 FQGNSA, per germline. The CDR3 is 14 residues long. Drawing the rest from reference TRBV7-2 and TRBJ2-2, the complete variable domain is GAGVSQSPSNKVTEKGKDVELRCDPISGHTALYWYRQSLGQGLEFLIYFQGNSAPDKSGLPSDRFSAERTGGSVSTLTIQRTQQEDSAVYLCASSLGQGTGELFFGEGSRLTVL.

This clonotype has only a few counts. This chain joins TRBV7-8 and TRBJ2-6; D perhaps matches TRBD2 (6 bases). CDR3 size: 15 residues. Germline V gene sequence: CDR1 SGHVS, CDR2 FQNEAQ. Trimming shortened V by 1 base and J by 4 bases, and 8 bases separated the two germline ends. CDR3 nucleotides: TGTGCCAGCAGCTTAGGGGCGGGAGGGGCCAACGTCCTGACTTTC. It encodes CASSLGAGGANVLTF.

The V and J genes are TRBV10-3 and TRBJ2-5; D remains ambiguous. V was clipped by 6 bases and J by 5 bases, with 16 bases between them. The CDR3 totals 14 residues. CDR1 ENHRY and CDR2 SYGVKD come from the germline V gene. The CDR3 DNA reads TGTGCCATCAGGCAAGGAGTTGTGGAGGAGACCCAGTACTTC. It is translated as CAIRQGVVEETQYF.

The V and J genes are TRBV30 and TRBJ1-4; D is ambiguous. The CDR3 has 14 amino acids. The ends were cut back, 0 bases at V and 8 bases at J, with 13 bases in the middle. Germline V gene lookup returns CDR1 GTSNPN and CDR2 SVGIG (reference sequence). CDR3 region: CAWSVSGGNEKLFF. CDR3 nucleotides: TGTGCCTGGAGTGTGTCGGGAGGTAACGAAAAACTGTTTTTT.

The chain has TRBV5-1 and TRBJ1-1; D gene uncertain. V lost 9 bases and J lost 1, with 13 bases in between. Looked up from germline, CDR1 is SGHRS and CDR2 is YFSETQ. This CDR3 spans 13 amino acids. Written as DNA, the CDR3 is TGCGCCATCAAAGAGGCAAGGAACACTGAAGCTTTCTTT. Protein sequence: CAIKEARNTEAFF.

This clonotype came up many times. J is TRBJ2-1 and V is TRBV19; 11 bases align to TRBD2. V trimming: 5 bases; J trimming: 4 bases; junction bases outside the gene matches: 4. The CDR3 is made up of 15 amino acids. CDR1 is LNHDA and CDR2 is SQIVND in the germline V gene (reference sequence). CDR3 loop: CASSQTSGDYNEQFF. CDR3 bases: TGTGCCAGTAGTCAGACTAGCGGGGATTACAATGAGCAGTTCTTC.

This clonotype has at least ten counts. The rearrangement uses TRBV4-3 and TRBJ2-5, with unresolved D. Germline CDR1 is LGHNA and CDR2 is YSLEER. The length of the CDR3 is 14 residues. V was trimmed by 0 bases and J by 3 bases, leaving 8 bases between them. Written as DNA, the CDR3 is TGCGCCAGCAGCCAAGATTGGGGAAAAGAGACCCAGTACTTC. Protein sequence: CASSQDWGKETQYF.

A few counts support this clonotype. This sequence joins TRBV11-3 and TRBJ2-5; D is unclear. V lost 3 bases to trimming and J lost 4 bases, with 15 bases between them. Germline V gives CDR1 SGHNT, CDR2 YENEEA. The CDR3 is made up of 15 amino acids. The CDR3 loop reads CASSLSWVNSETQYF. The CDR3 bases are TGTGCCAGCAGCTTGAGTTGGGTAAACTCAGAGACCCAGTACTTC.

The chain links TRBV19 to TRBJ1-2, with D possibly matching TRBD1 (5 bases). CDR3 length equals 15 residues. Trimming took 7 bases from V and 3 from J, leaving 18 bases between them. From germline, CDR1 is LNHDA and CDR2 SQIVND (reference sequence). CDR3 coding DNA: TGTGCCAGTATTGGGGCAGGCCTGGGGCACTATGGCTACACCTTC. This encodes CASIGAGLGHYGYTF.

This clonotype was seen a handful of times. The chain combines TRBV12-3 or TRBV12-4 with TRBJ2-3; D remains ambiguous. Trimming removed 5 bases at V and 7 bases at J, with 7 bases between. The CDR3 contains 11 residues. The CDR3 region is CASSKAYTQYF. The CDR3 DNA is TGTGCCAGCAGTAAGGCCTATACGCAGTATTTT.

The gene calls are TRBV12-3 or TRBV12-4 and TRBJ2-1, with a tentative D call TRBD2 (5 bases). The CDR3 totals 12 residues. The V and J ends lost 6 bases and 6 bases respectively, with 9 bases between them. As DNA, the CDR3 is TGTGCCAGCAGCCCAGGACTCAATGAGCAGTTCTTC. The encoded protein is CASSPGLNEQFF.

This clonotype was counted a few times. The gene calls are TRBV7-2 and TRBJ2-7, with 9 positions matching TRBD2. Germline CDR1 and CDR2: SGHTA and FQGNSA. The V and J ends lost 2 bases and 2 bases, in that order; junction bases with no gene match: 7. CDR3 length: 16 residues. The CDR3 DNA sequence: TGTGCCAGCAGCTTAAATTCTCTAGCGGGGACCTACGAGCAGTACTTC. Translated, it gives CASSLNSLAGTYEQYF.

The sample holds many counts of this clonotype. The CDR3 nucleotides are TGTGCCAGCAGGTTCGGTGGAGCCAATGAGCAGTTCTTC. Its protein is CASRFGGANEQFF. This sequence joins TRBV7-2 and TRBJ2-1; D unresolved. V lost 6 bases, J lost 6 bases, and 12 bases lay in between. The CDR3 runs 13 residues. Germline-derived CDR1 and CDR2 are SGHTA and FQGNSA.

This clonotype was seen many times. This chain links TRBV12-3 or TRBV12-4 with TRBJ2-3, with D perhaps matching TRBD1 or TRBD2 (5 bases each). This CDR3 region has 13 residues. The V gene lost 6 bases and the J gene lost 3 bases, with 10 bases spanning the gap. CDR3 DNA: TGTGCCAGCAGCTCGAGGGGTACAGATACGCAGTATTTT. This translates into CASSSRGTDTQYF.

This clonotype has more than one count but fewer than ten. The CDR3 sequence: CASSFRGNEQFF. The DNA for the CDR3 is TGTGCCAGCAGTTTCAGAGGCAATGAGCAGTTCTTC. The chain uses TRBV12-3 or TRBV12-4 and TRBJ2-1; D uncertain. The V gene lost 3 bases and the J gene lost 6 bases, with 6 bases spanning the gap. CDR3 length: 12 residues.

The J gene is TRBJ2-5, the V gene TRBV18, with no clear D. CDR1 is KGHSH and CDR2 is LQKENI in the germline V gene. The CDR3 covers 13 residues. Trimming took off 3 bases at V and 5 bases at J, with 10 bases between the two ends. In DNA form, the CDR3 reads TGTGCCAGCTCACCGGACCCCCAGGAGACCCAGTACTTC. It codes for CASSPDPQETQYF.

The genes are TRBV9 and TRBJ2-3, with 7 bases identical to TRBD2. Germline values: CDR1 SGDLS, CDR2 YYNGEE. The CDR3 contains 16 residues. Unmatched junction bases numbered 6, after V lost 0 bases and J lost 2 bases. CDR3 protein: CASSVADGGNTDTQYF. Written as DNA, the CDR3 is TGTGCCAGCAGCGTAGCTGACGGGGGGAACACAGATACGCAGTATTTT.

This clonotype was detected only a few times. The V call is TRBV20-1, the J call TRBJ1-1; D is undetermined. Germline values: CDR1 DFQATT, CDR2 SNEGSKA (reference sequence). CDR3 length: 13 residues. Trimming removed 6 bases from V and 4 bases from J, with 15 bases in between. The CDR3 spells CSARFRIGTEAFF. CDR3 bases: TGCAGTGCGCGCTTTAGGATCGGCACTGAAGCTTTCTTT.

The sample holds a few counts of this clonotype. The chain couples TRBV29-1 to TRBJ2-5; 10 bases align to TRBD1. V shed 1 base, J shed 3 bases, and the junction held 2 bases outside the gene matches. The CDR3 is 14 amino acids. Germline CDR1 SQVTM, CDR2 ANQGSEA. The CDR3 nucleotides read TGCAGCGTTGAAGGGACAGGGGGAAAAGAGACCCAGTACTTC. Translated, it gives CSVEGTGGKETQYF. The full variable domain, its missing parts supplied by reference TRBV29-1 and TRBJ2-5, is SAVISQKPSRDICQRGTSLTIQCQVDSQVTMMFWYRQQPGQSLTLIATANQGSEATYESGFVIDKFPISRPNLTFSTLTVSNMSPEDSSIYLCSVEGTGGKETQYFGPGTRLLVL.

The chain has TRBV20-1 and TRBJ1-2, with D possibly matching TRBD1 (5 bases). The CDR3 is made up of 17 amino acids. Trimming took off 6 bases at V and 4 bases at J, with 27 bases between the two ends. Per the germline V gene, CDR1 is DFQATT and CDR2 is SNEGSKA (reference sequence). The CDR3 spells CSAQESPGTHVFYGYTF. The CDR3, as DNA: TGCAGTGCCCAAGAATCCCCCGGGACGCACGTTTTCTATGGCTACACCTTC.

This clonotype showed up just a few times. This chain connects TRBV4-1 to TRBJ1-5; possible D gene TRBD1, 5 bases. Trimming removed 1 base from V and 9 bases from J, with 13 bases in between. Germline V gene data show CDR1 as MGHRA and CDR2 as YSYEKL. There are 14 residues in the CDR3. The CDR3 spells CASSQVDRDSPQHF. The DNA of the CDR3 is TGCGCCAGCAGCCAAGTTGACCGGGACTCGCCCCAGCATTTT.

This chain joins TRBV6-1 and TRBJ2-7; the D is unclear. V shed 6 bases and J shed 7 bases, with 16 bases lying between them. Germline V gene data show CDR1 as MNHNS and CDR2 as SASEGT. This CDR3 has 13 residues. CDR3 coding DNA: TGTGCCAGCAGAGACCGGTTCGACGGAGAGCAGTACTTC. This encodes CASRDRFDGEQYF.

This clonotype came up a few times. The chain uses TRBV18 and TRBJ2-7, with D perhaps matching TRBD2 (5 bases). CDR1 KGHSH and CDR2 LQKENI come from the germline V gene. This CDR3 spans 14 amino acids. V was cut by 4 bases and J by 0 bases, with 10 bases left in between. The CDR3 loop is CASSRRESSYEQYV. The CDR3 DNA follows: TGTGCCAGCTCACGACGGGAAAGCTCCTACGAGCAGTACGTC.

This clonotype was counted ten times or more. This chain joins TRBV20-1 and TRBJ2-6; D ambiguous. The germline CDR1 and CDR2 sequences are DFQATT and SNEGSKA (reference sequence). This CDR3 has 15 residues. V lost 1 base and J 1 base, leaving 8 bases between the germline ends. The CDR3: CSARVEGSGANVLTF. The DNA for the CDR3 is TGCAGTGCTAGAGTTGAAGGGTCTGGGGCCAACGTCCTGACTTTC.

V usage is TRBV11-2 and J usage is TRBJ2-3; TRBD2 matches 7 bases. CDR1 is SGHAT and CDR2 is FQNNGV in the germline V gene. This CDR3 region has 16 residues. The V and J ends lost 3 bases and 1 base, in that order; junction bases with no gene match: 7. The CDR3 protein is CASSFPSSGGTDTQYF. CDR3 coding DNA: TGTGCCAGCAGCTTCCCATCCAGCGGGGGCACAGATACGCAGTATTTT.

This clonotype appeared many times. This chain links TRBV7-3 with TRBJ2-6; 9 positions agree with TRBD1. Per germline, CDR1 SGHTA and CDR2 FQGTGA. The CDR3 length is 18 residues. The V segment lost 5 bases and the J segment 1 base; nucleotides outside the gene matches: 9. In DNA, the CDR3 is TGTGCCAGCAGCCCAAGGAGGACAGGGGTTTCTGGGGCCAACGTCCTGACTTTC. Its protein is CASSPRRTGVSGANVLTF.

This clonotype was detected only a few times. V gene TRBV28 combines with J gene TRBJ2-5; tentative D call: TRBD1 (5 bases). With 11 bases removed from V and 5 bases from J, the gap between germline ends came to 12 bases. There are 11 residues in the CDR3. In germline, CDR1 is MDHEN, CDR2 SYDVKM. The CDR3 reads CASRAVETQYF. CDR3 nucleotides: TGTGCCTCCAGGGCGGTTGAGACCCAGTACTTC.